The sequence of this T cell receptor beta chain was determined in a study of memory CD4+ T cells and cytomegalovirus serostatus. Study information: This sample comes from healthy Belgian adults, about nine CMV seropositive, under 25 seronegative. General study findings and limits: About 40% of the roughly 160 known CMV-associated TCRbeta sequences appeared in CD4+ memory.

Per germline, CDR1 SEHNR and CDR2 FQNEAQ (reference sequence). This CDR3 has 17 residues. V dropped 3 bases and J dropped 1; count of bases not matched to a gene: 11. Profiled with immunoSEQ multiplex PCR; TCRdb holds only in-frame clones, not every one. The sample includes some 58,000 clones, about 74% of them seen just once. The sort gate was single viable CD3+CD4+CD8-CD45RO+ cells for memory CD4+ T cells. Total CD4+ T cells were enriched by CD4 positive selection. As regards this clone: Its cognate antigen is unknown.

The specimen was memory CD4+ T cells from blood. This chain uses TRBV7-9 with TRBJ1-2, with TRBD1 matching 7 bases. The receptor was isolated from an adult in good health and CMV-seronegative. The CDR3 DNA is TGTGCCAGCAGCTTGCCCAGGACAGGCGGGATTAACTATGGCTACACCTTC. Protein: CASSLPRTGGINYGYTF.